This T cell receptor (beta chain) originates from a study of OX40 agonist ivuxolimab in advanced cancers. At the level of the study: Males comprised around 80% of the group, whose mean age was approximately 60 years (range roughly 20 to 85). Enrollees could have had prior anti-PD-1, anti-PD-L1 or anti-CTLA-4 therapy, which around 43% had received.

The CDR3 is 15 amino acids. Trimming cost V 7 bases and J 5 bases, with 18 bases left between them. Germline-derived CDR1 and CDR2 are LNHDA and SQIVND (reference sequence). Produced via immunoSEQ multiplex PCR; TCRdb's table is partial and in-frame only. The table records 70,000 to 75,000 clones, 85% of them present only once. This clonotype was sampled from an adult with an advanced solid tumor such as melanoma, head and neck, liver or kidney cancer. The sequences come from CD4+ or CD8+ T cells sorted from blood, collected in a trial of the OX40 agonist ivuxolimab. This chain links TRBV19 with TRBJ2-1; maybe TRBD2 (6 bases). The CDR3: CASMRPAGLDNEQFF. CDR3 nucleotides: TGTGCCAGTATGCGTCCCGCGGGACTGGACAATGAGCAGTTCTTC.